This TCR beta chain was captured in a study of T cell changes during pregnancy in multiple sclerosis. TCRdb's copy holds only in-frame clones and misses some; the assay was immunoSEQ multiplex PCR. The sample has more than 60,000 clones, more than 85% seen once. This CDR3 is 13 amino acids long. Germline assignment: CDR1 LNHNV and CDR2 YYDKDF (reference sequence). The V end was cut by 8 bases, the J end by 1 base, with 11 bases between. This clone has only one observation. The chain uses TRBV15 and TRBJ1-1; possible D gene TRBD1, 5 bases. The sample consisted of CD4+ T cells from peripheral blood mononuclear cells, taken in the third trimester of pregnancy. The receptor's source is a female donor in good health, enrolled as a control in a pregnancy study. The CDR3 reads CATAGGSNTEAFF. DNA for the CDR3: TGTGCCACCGCCGGGGGGTCGAACACTGAAGCTTTCTTT.